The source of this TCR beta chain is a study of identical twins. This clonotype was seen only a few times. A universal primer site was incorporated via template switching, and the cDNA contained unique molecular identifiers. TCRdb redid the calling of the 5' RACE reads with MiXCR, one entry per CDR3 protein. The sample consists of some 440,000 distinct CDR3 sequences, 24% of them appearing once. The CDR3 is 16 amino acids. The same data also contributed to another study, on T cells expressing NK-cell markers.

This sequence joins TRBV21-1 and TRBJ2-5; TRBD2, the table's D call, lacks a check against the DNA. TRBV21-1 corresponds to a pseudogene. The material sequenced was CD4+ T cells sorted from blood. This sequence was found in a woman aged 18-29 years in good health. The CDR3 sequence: CASSKGDSGVGETQYF. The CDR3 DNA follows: TGTGCCAGCAGCAAAGGGGATAGCGGGGTCGGGGAGACCCAGTACTTC.